Shown below are 23 T cell receptor beta chains from a single sample sequenced in a study of T cells after yellow fever vaccination. TCRdb used MiXCR to reprocess the 5' RACE reads, holding one entry per CDR3 protein. The sample lists about 50,000 distinct CDR3 sequences; around 6.5% were seen once. This specimen was CD8+ T cells sorted from PBMCs, taken on the day of the first yellow fever vaccination. These receptor sequences come from a man younger than 30 who received the YFV17D yellow fever vaccine.

The genes are TRBV7-9 and TRBJ2-7; a weak D match, TRBD2 (5 bases). The germline V gene encodes CDR1 SEHNR and CDR2 FQNEAQ (reference sequence). V lost 4 bases and J 4 bases, leaving 20 bases between the germline ends. This CDR3 spans 16 amino acids. CDR3 protein: CASSSRGQLGGYEQYF. In DNA form, the CDR3 reads TGTGCCAGCAGCTCCCGTGGCCAACTAGGAGGTTACGAGCAGTACTTC.

Of note for this clonotype: This may stem from a read error, because a much larger clone lies one nucleotide away. This CDR3 reads CASKPWGHVDTQYF. The CDR3 bases are TGTGCCAGCAAACCCTGGGGACACGTAGATACGCAGTATTTT. The chain is built from TRBV5-4 and TRBJ2-3, with D perhaps matching TRBD1 (6 bases). The length of the CDR3 is 14 residues. Trimming stripped 6 bases from V and 5 bases from J, with 16 bases between. Germline lookup yields CDR1 SGHNT and CDR2 YYREEE (reference sequence).

Comments on this clonotype: Since a much larger clone is just one base distant, this may be a read error. The V and J genes are TRBV6-2 or TRBV6-3 and TRBJ2-7; 11 bases align to TRBD2. Germline lookup yields CDR1 MNHEY and CDR2 SVGEGT. The CDR3 contains 14 residues. Trimming at V came to 6 bases and at J to 3 bases, leaving 4 bases not matched to a gene. CDR3 nucleotides: TGTGCCAGCAGCTCCGGGACTAGCGGCTACGAGCAGTACGTC. Translated: CASSSGTSGYEQYV.

This clonotype was counted only a few times. V is TRBV7-2 and J is TRBJ1-1, with D tentatively TRBD1 (6 bases). Trimming took 5 bases from V and 5 from J, leaving 18 bases between them. The CDR3 has 15 residues. Germline CDR1 reads SGHTA; CDR2 reads FQGNSA. The CDR3 reads CASSRSGGGFTEAFF. CDR3 coding DNA: TGTGCCAGCAGCCGTTCCGGGGGCGGGTTTACTGAAGCTTTCTTT.

In its sample, this clonotype was seen many times. The CDR3 nucleotides are TGTGCCAGCAGCTTGCCCCTCGGATATGAGCAGTTCTTC. Translation: CASSLPLGYEQFF. This sequence joins TRBV5-6 and TRBJ2-1; no clear D gene. In germline, CDR1 is SGHDT, CDR2 YYEEEE. There are 13 residues in the CDR3. V shed 1 base and J shed 8 bases, with 10 bases lying between them.

The chain uses TRBV7-9 and TRBJ2-5; 8 bases align to TRBD1. Germline-derived CDR1 and CDR2 are SEHNR and FQNEAQ (reference sequence). The V gene end was trimmed by 8 bases and the J gene end by 1 base; junction bases not matched to a gene: 0. The CDR3 is 12 residues long. CDR3 loop: CASGTGQETQYF. DNA of the CDR3: TGTGCCAGCGGGACAGGCCAAGAGACCCAGTACTTC.

This clonotype was seen just once. A much larger clone differs by one base, so this may be a read error. The chain is built from TRBV29-1 and TRBJ1-1; TRBD1 might be the D (6 bases). V was shortened by 8 bases and J by 0 bases, with 10 bases between the two germline ends. Germline loops: CDR1 SQVTM, CDR2 ANQGSEA. CDR3 size: 12 residues. The CDR3 DNA reads as TGCAGCTTCGGACAGATGAACACTGAAGCTTTCTTT. Amino acid sequence: CSFGQMNTEAFF.

Details on this clonotype: A much larger clonotype is one base distant, so this may be a read error. This chain joins TRBV27 and TRBJ1-2; D might be TRBD1 (5 bases). CDR1 MNHEY and CDR2 SMNVEV come from the germline V gene (reference sequence). There are 15 residues in the CDR3. The V end was cut by 8 bases, the J end by 4 bases, with 20 bases between. The CDR3 protein is CASGFLGHALYGYTF. CDR3 nucleotides: TGTGCCAGCGGCTTTCTTGGACACGCCCTCTATGGCTACACCTTC.

This clonotype occurred many times. V and J are TRBV7-9 and TRBJ2-3; 11 nucleotides match TRBD1. This CDR3 contains 16 residues. Germline loops: CDR1 SEHNR, CDR2 FQNEAQ (reference sequence). J lost 3 bases, V lost 4 bases, and 6 bases had no gene match. Here the CDR3 DNA reads TGTGCCAGCAGCTCCTGGACAGGGGGCGAGACAGATACGCAGTATTTT. It codes for CASSSWTGGETDTQYF.

This clonotype was seen ten or more times. V gene TRBV20-1 combines with J gene TRBJ2-5; D possibly corresponds to TRBD2 (6 bases). V lost 5 bases and J lost 0, with 10 bases in between. From germline, CDR1 is DFQATT and CDR2 SNEGSKA (reference sequence). This CDR3 has 13 residues. The chain's CDR3 is CSAQLANQETQYF. The CDR3 DNA sequence: TGCAGTGCTCAACTAGCAAACCAAGAGACCCAGTACTTC.

This clonotype occurred many times. The genes are TRBV20-1 and TRBJ1-1; 9 bases fit TRBD1. Trimming removed 1 base from V and 1 base from J; junction bases left unmatched: 4. CDR1 DFQATT and CDR2 SNEGSKA come from the germline V gene (reference sequence). The CDR3 has 15 residues. In DNA form, the CDR3 reads TGCAGTGCTAGAGGTGGGACAGGGCAGAACACTGAAGCTTTCTTT. Translated: CSARGGTGQNTEAFF.

This clonotype was seen more than once but under ten times. The rearrangement joins TRBV5-4 to TRBJ2-3, with a tentative D call TRBD1 (7 bases). Trimming pared 4 bases from V and 6 bases from J, leaving 21 bases between. This CDR3 is 16 amino acids long. Germline CDR1 and CDR2: SGHNT and YYREEE (reference sequence). CDR3 in DNA: TGTGCCAGCAGCAGCGACAGGGAGGCCCACCCGGATACGCAGTATTTT. This gives the protein CASSSDREAHPDTQYF.

The V and J genes are TRBV5-1 and TRBJ2-1; D call uncertain. V lost 0 bases to trimming and J lost 5 bases, with 9 bases between them. Germline V gives CDR1 SGHRS, CDR2 YFSETQ. The CDR3 loop spans 14 amino acids. CDR3 protein: CASSLGRTNNEQFF. The CDR3 nucleotides are TGCGCCAGCAGCTTGGGGCGGACCAACAATGAGCAGTTCTTC.

This clonotype occurred a few times. This rearrangement joins TRBV30 to TRBJ2-1; D is unclear. CDR3 length: 14 residues. V gave up 0 bases and J gave up 5 bases, with 11 bases separating them. The V gene's germline CDR1 is GTSNPN and CDR2 SVGIG (reference sequence). This CDR3 reads CAWSVGIANNEQFF. The CDR3 bases are TGTGCCTGGAGTGTTGGAATAGCTAACAATGAGCAGTTCTTC.

This clonotype was recorded many times. The rearrangement uses TRBV30 and TRBJ2-7, with D hard to call. The CDR3 sequence is 15 residues long. Germline V gene lookup returns CDR1 GTSNPN and CDR2 SVGIG (reference sequence). Trimming pared 1 base from V and 3 bases from J, leaving 16 bases between. The CDR3 region has the DNA TGTGCCTGGAGTGCCCCCGCGGCAGGATTCTACGAGCAGTACTTC. It translates to CAWSAPAAGFYEQYF. Looking up the rest from reference TRBV30 and TRBJ2-7 gives the full variable domain: SQTIHQWPATLVQPVGSPLSLECTVEGTSNPNLYWYRQAAGRGLQLLFYSVGIGQISSEVPQNLSASRPQDRQFILSSKKLLLSDSGFYLCAWSAPAAGFYEQYFGPGTRLTVT.

This clonotype was detected a few times. This chain links TRBV7-2 with TRBJ2-5, with D perhaps matching TRBD1 or TRBD2 (5 bases each). The CDR3 is 15 amino acids. Trimming shortened V by 0 bases and J by 2 bases, and 10 bases separated the two germline ends. From germline, CDR1 is SGHTA and CDR2 FQGNSA. CDR3 loop: CASSLAYGAQETQYF. In DNA, the CDR3 is TGTGCCAGCAGCTTAGCGTACGGGGCACAAGAGACCCAGTACTTC.

This clonotype was counted only a few times. CDR3 coding DNA: TGTGCCAGCAGCTTACAGGGGATCTCTGGGGCCAACGTCCTGACTTTC. This encodes CASSLQGISGANVLTF. The chain combines TRBV7-3 with TRBJ2-6; tentative D call: TRBD1 (6 bases). V was clipped by 2 bases and J by 0 bases, with 8 bases between them. This CDR3 is built from 16 residues. Germline CDR1 SGHTA, CDR2 FQGTGA.

This clonotype was counted ten times or more. The chain joins TRBV4-1 to TRBJ2-7, with TRBD1 matching over 7 bases. Germline CDR1 is MGHRA and CDR2 is YSYEKL. The CDR3 is 14 residues long. The J segment lost 10 bases and the V segment lost 0 bases, leaving 9 bases of the junction unmatched. CDR3 loop: CASSQDVGTVDQYV. The CDR3 DNA reads as TGCGCCAGCAGCCAAGATGTAGGGACAGTCGACCAGTACGTC.

This clonotype was picked up many times. The rearrangement links TRBV10-3 to TRBJ2-5, with 7 bases aligning to TRBD2. CDR1 and CDR2 (germline): ENHRY, SYGVKD. The trim removed 6 bases at V and 3 bases at J, leaving 4 bases unmatched. The CDR3 has 13 amino acids. The CDR3 coding sequence is TGTGCCATCAGATGGGAGGGAAAAGAGACCCAGTACTTC. Protein product: CAIRWEGKETQYF.

This clonotype has ten or more counts. V is TRBV20-1 and J is TRBJ2-1, with 12 bases lining up with TRBD2. The CDR3 spans 12 residues. Per the germline V gene, CDR1 is DFQATT and CDR2 is SNEGSKA (reference sequence). V dropped 6 bases and J dropped 9; count of bases not matched to a gene: 3. The CDR3 bases are TGCAGTGCCGGACTAGCGGGGACTGAGCAGTTCTTC. Translated, it gives CSAGLAGTEQFF.

V usage is TRBV16 and J usage is TRBJ1-2; TRBD1 aligns across 7 bases. This CDR3 is built from 13 residues. Per germline, CDR1 KGHSY and CDR2 FQNENV. Germline trimming cut 3 bases from V and 4 bases from J; bases unmatched to any gene: 2. The CDR3 here is CASSHGTVYGYTF. In DNA form, the CDR3 reads TGTGCCAGCAGCCATGGGACAGTCTATGGCTACACCTTC. The full variable domain, completed using reference TRBV16 and TRBJ1-2, is GEEVAQTPKHLVRGEGQKAKLYCAPIKGHSYVFWYQQVLKNEFKFLISFQNENVFDETGMPKERFSAKCLPNSPCSLEIQATKLEDSAVYFCASSHGTVYGYTFGSGTRLTVV.

The V gene is TRBV25-1, the J gene TRBJ1-4; a weak D match, TRBD1 (5 bases). The CDR3 sequence is 12 residues long. Trimming pared 4 bases from V and 8 bases from J, leaving 8 bases between. Germline CDR1 reads MGHDK; CDR2 reads SYGVNS. CDR3 sequence reads: CASSGGKEKLFF. The CDR3 DNA reads as TGTGCCAGCAGTGGGGGCAAGGAAAAACTGTTTTTT. Full variable domain (remainder filled in from reference TRBV25-1 and TRBJ1-4): EADIYQTPRYLVIGTGKKITLECSQTMGHDKMYWYQQDPGMELHLIHYSYGVNSTEKGDLSSESTVSRIRTEHFPLTLESARPSHTSQYLCASSGGKEKLFFGSGTQLSVL.

This clonotype has only a few counts. The chain uses TRBV2 and TRBJ2-7; TRBD2 aligns across 7 bases. This CDR3 is built from 14 residues. Germline CDR1 SNHLY, CDR2 FYNNEI. The junction had 4 bases not matched to a gene; V was cut back by 2 bases and J by 3 bases. The CDR3 loop is CASSESGGYYEQYF. Written as DNA, the CDR3 is TGTGCCAGCAGTGAATCCGGGGGGTACTACGAGCAGTACTTC.